This T cell receptor beta chain came from a study of cytomegalovirus exposure and HLA in healthy donors. Study findings and constraints: Published work reported that the classifier diagnosed cytomegalovirus status with high specificity and sensitivity. Subsequent analysis of the roughly 120 validation repertoires found a tendency for first-cohort TCR clusters to co-occur.

Germline CDR1 and CDR2: LNHNV and YYDKDF (reference sequence). The CDR3 consists of 16 residues. The V segment lost 4 bases and the J segment 5 bases; nucleotides outside the gene matches: 9. Among the 100 to 150 subjects of the validation cohort, separate from the approximately 700-subject first cohort, were the donors. Sequenced by immunoSEQ multiplex PCR; TCRdb stores in-frame clones only, minus some. Here the sample spans roughly 120,000 clones, about 84% being singletons. Points on this clone: What it binds is not known.

The sample comprised PBMCs. This chain joins TRBV15 and TRBJ2-3; 10 bases map to TRBD1. This TCR came from a man aged 18 to 35 in good health and CMV-seronegative. The CDR3 here is CATSKRQGAAGDTQYF. CDR3 bases: TGTGCCACCAGCAAACGACAGGGGGCGGCAGGAGATACGCAGTATTTT.